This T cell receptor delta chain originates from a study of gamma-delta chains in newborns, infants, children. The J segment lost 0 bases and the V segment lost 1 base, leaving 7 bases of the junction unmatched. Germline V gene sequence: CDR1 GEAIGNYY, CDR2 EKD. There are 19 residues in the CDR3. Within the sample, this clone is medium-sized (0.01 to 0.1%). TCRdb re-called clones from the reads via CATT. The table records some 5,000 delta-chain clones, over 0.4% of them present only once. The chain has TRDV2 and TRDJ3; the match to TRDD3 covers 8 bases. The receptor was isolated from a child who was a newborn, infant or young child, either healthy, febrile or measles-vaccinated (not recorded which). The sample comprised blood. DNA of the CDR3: TGTGCCTGTGACACGTACTGGGGGCCGAGCTCCTGGGACACCCGACAGATGTTTTTC. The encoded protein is CACDTYWGPSSWDTRQMFF.